Presented here are 16 T cell receptor beta chains from one specimen sequenced in a study of identifying expanded T cells in peripheral blood. The method was immunoSEQ multiplex PCR; TCRdb's version includes in-frame clones alone and lacks a portion of them. Among about 82,000 clones listed, about 90% were seen once. Sequencing was done on a sample of blood. Receptors originate from a person aged 18 to 70 in good health.

This chain connects TRBV29-1 to TRBJ2-1; D might be TRBD2 (6 bases). With 7 bases removed from V and 3 bases from J, the gap between germline ends came to 10 bases. CDR1 is SQVTM and CDR2 is ANQGSEA in the germline V gene. This CDR3 spans 12 amino acids. Written as DNA, the CDR3 is TGCAGCGGGAGGGCCAACTACAATGAGCAGTTCTTC. This sequence encodes CSGRANYNEQFF.

V gene TRBV10-1 combines with J gene TRBJ2-3, with TRBD2 as a possible D gene (6 bases). Germline V CDR1 and CDR2: WNHNN, SYGVQD (reference sequence). The CDR3 is 15 amino acids. The V gene lost 0 bases and the J gene lost 4 bases, with 11 bases spanning the gap. CDR3 sequence: CASSESGGPADTQYF. DNA of the CDR3: TGCGCCAGCAGTGAGTCCGGGGGTCCCGCAGATACGCAGTATTTT.

This clone has a single count. V is TRBV5-4 and J is TRBJ1-2; a possible D gene is TRBD1 (5 bases). V was cut by 2 bases and J by 1 base, with 9 bases left in between. Germline assignment: CDR1 SGHNT and CDR2 YYREEE (reference sequence). The CDR3 runs 14 residues. The CDR3 nucleotides are TGTGCCAGCAGCTTTTCCGGGGGTAACTATGGCTACACCTTC. It is translated as CASSFSGGNYGYTF.

This clone is a singleton in its sample. V usage is TRBV7-9 and J usage is TRBJ1-2; D possibly corresponds to TRBD1 (5 bases). V lost 1 base, J lost 5 bases, and 11 bases lay in between. The CDR3 loop spans 14 amino acids. CDR1 SEHNR and CDR2 FQNEAQ come from the germline V gene (reference sequence). This CDR3 is CASSLGQGRYGYTF. The CDR3 DNA is TGTGCCAGCAGCTTAGGCCAGGGTCGGTATGGCTACACCTTC. The variable domain in full, completed from reference TRBV7-9 and TRBJ1-2, reads DTGVSQNPRHKITKRGQNVTFRCDPISEHNRLYWYRQTLGQGPEFLTYFQNEAQLEKSRLLSDRFSAERPKGSFSTLEIQRTEQGDSAMYLCASSLGQGRYGYTFGSGTRLTVV.

The chain couples TRBV29-1 to TRBJ1-1; no reliable D call. The CDR3 has 12 residues. Per the germline V gene, CDR1 is SQVTM and CDR2 is ANQGSEA. Trimming stripped 7 bases from V and 2 bases from J, with 11 bases between. The CDR3 protein is CSADGPNTEAFF. The CDR3 nucleotides are TGCAGCGCCGATGGCCCTAACACTGAAGCTTTCTTT.

This chain joins TRBV19 and TRBJ2-4; D could derive from TRBD1 or TRBD2 (6 bases each). This CDR3 contains 14 residues. Trimming removed 6 bases from V and 5 bases from J, with 14 bases in between. Germline CDR1 is LNHDA and CDR2 is SQIVND (reference sequence). CDR3 protein: CASSQGGLENIQYF. The DNA for the CDR3 is TGTGCCAGTAGCCAAGGGGGGCTGGAAAACATTCAGTACTTC.

This clone appeared once. The chain joins TRBV5-1 to TRBJ1-1; D may be TRBD1 (5 bases). CDR1 is SGHRS and CDR2 is YFSETQ in the germline V gene. Trimming shortened V by 2 bases and J by 5 bases, and 10 bases separated the two germline ends. The length of the CDR3 is 13 residues. The CDR3 region is CASSFGAGTEAFF. In nucleotides, the CDR3 is TGCGCCAGCAGCTTCGGGGCCGGGACTGAAGCTTTCTTT.

The J gene is TRBJ1-2, the V gene TRBV6-1, with TRBD1 matching over 10 bases. Germline V lookup: CDR1 MNHNS, CDR2 SASEGT. This CDR3 is 15 amino acids long. V dropped 10 bases and J dropped 3; count of bases not matched to a gene: 11. This CDR3 is CATTSGTGDDYGYTF. The DNA of the CDR3 is TGTGCCACAACTTCCGGGACAGGGGACGACTATGGCTACACCTTC.

The chain employs TRBV6-1 and TRBJ2-7, with 8 bases identical to TRBD1. Germline values: CDR1 MNHNS, CDR2 SASEGT. The CDR3 has 15 amino acids. Trimming cost V 7 bases and J 0 bases; bases outside gene matches: 8. CDR3 region: CASIDRGHSSYEQYF. CDR3 nucleotides: TGTGCCAGCATTGACAGGGGCCACAGCTCCTACGAGCAGTACTTC.

The chain employs TRBV30 and TRBJ1-5; D remains unclear. The germline V gene has CDR1 GTSNPN and CDR2 SVGIG (reference sequence). The V end was cut by 5 bases, the J end by 3 bases, with 11 bases between. The CDR3 contains 13 residues. The CDR3 loop is CAWAEQNNQPQHF. The CDR3 DNA reads as TGTGCCTGGGCTGAACAGAACAATCAGCCCCAGCATTTT.

This clone was counted a single time. The chain carries TRBV5-1 and TRBJ2-1, with D possibly being TRBD1 (6 bases). Trimming removed 4 bases from V and 2 bases from J, with 22 bases in between. In germline, CDR1 is SGHRS, CDR2 YFSETQ. The length of the CDR3 is 18 residues. The CDR3 nucleotides read TGCGCCAGCAGCGAGCTACGAAAGGGGGACCTCCCCTACAATGAGCAGTTCTTC. Its protein product is CASSELRKGDLPYNEQFF.

This clone appeared a single time. The CDR3 coding sequence is TGTGCCAGCAGTGAGGAGGGGGGGGGCCAGCCCCAGCATTTT. This encodes CASSEEGGGQPQHF. This chain connects TRBV6-1 to TRBJ1-5; maybe TRBD1 (6 bases). Germline V gene data show CDR1 as MNHNS and CDR2 as SASEGT. The CDR3 extends over 14 amino acids. The ends were cut back, 3 bases at V and 7 bases at J, with 13 bases in the middle.

The chain has TRBV7-2 and TRBJ2-7; 9 bases are a match to TRBD2. The CDR3 consists of 13 residues. Germline-derived CDR1 and CDR2 are SGHTA and FQGNSA. The V gene end was trimmed by 2 bases and the J gene end by 6 bases; junction bases not matched to a gene: 2. CDR3 sequence reads: CASSLQREVEQYF. The CDR3 DNA is TGTGCCAGCAGCTTACAGCGGGAGGTCGAGCAGTACTTC.

The CDR3 is CAVGQGGGELFF. CDR3 bases: TGTGCCGTGGGACAGGGAGGCGGGGAGCTGTTTTTT. The chain joins TRBV10-3 to TRBJ2-2, with 9 bases that match TRBD1. The CDR3 is 12 amino acids. J lost 7 bases, V lost 11 bases, and 5 bases had no gene match. CDR1 and CDR2 from the germline V gene are ENHRY and SYGVKD.

CDR3 sequence reads: CASSLVGRNQPQHF. CDR3 coding DNA: TGTGCCAGCAGCTTGGTGGGTCGCAATCAGCCCCAGCATTTT. The chain employs TRBV5-6 and TRBJ1-5; unclear D gene. The germline V and J ends were trimmed by 0 bases and 2 bases, with 6 bases remaining between them. Germline V lookup: CDR1 SGHDT, CDR2 YYEEEE. This CDR3 spans 14 amino acids.

This chain connects TRBV9 to TRBJ2-1; possibly TRBD1 or TRBD2 for D (5 bases each). The V and J ends lost 0 bases and 5 bases respectively, with 12 bases between them. The CDR3 has 15 residues. Germline V CDR1 and CDR2: SGDLS, YYNGEE. The CDR3 DNA sequence: TGTGCCAGCAGCGTAGCTCGGGACCACAACAATGAGCAGTTCTTC. Translated: CASSVARDHNNEQFF.